This T cell receptor (beta chain) was sequenced in a study of CD8+ T cells in alopecia areata. Study information: At a dose of 5 to 10 mg twice daily, oral tofacitinib was given to treated patients. Study-level points and caveats: Relative to mice, TCR sharing across patients was less clear, a difference possibly HLA-related. An increase in clonality over normal scalp was evident in lesional scalp, especially alopecia totalis/universalis.

Germline V gene sequence: CDR1 MNHEY, CDR2 SVGAGI. The CDR3 has 15 residues. The V end lost 8 bases, the J end lost 4 bases, and 18 bases lay between the germline ends. To note about this clone: Its specificity is unknown.

Reverse transcribed after extraction, RNA yielded cDNA as the sequencing template. Measured with immunoSEQ multiplex PCR; TCRdb has only the in-frame clones, and not every one. Of 150,000 or so clones listed, 45% to 60% were seen once; the top ten hold roughly 7.5%. Sorted out of PBMCs were CD4+ T cells and CD8+ T cells. The TCR comes from a human donor with alopecia areata. Sequencing was performed on CD4+ T cells sorted from blood. The V call is TRBV6-5, the J call TRBJ2-1; no clear D gene. The CDR3 nucleotides are TGTGCCAGCCATCAGGCCCCCTTGGGATACAATGAGCAGTTCTTC. Translating it yields CASHQAPLGYNEQFF.